Each of the 9 T cell receptor beta chains below was sequenced from the same sample in a study of T cell clones after liver transplantation. The table came from immunoSEQ multiplex PCR; TCRdb's copy has only in-frame clones and leaves some out. The table lists approximately 68,000 clones, roughly 80% of them singletons, with less than 0.65% in the top ten. The specimen was CD4+ T cells from blood, collected before liver transplant. The origin of the receptors is a human donor who received a liver transplant.

This chain links TRBV6-1 with TRBJ1-5; 9 bases align to TRBD1. V gave up 4 bases and J gave up 7 bases; unmatched junction bases: 8. There are 15 residues in the CDR3. Per the germline V gene, CDR1 is MNHNS and CDR2 is SASEGT. The CDR3 DNA reads as TGTGCCAGCAGTGGTTTCACAGGGGGCGCGCAGCCCCAGCATTTT. Protein product: CASSGFTGGAQPQHF.

V usage is TRBV6-5 and J usage is TRBJ2-7; possible D gene TRBD2, 6 bases. In germline, CDR1 is MNHEY, CDR2 SVGAGI. V was trimmed by 6 bases and J by 0 bases, leaving 15 bases between them. This CDR3 comprises 15 residues. CDR3 DNA sequence: TGTGCCAGCAGGGGGGGTCCGGGAAACTCCTACGAGCAGTACTTC. It translates to CASRGGPGNSYEQYF.

The J gene is TRBJ2-3, the V gene TRBV5-1; D tentatively fits TRBD1 or TRBD2 (5 bases each). Germline assignment: CDR1 SGHRS and CDR2 YFSETQ. The ends were cut back, 0 bases at V and 5 bases at J, with 16 bases in the middle. The CDR3 consists of 16 residues. CDR3 coding DNA: TGCGCCAGCAGCTTGGGGTCGGGTGGGGACCTAGATACGCAGTATTTT. Translating it yields CASSLGSGGDLDTQYF. Combining the CDR3 with reference TRBV5-1 and TRBJ2-3 gives the whole variable domain KAGVTQTPRYLIKTRGQQVTLSCSPISGHRSVSWYQQTPGQGLQFLFEYFSETQRNKGNFPGRFSGRQFSNSRSEMNVSTLELGDSALYLCASSLGSGGDLDTQYFGPGTRLTVL.

The CDR3 protein is CASRPIRDGEETQYF. The DNA of the CDR3 is TGTGCCAGCAGACCCATCCGGGACGGGGAAGAGACCCAGTACTTC. The rearrangement links TRBV2 to TRBJ2-5, with D perhaps matching TRBD1 or TRBD2 (5 bases each). The CDR3 covers 15 residues. Between the trimmed V and J ends, which lost 6 bases and 3 bases, there was a span of 17 bases. Germline CDR1 reads SNHLY; CDR2 reads FYNNEI.

The chain employs TRBV5-4 and TRBJ2-3; 7 bases line up with TRBD1. The J segment lost 0 bases and the V segment lost 0 bases, leaving 1 base of the junction unmatched. This CDR3 region has 15 residues. The germline CDR1 and CDR2 sequences are SGHNT and YYREEE (reference sequence). This CDR3 is CASSLGQGSTDTQYF. CDR3 nucleotides: TGTGCCAGCAGCTTGGGACAGGGAAGCACAGATACGCAGTATTTT.

This clone was seen once. J is TRBJ2-1 and V is TRBV7-2; 7 nucleotides match TRBD2. CDR1 SGHTA and CDR2 FQGNSA come from the germline V gene. The CDR3 consists of 13 residues. J was trimmed by 7 bases and V by 5 bases; bases with no gene match: 5. The CDR3 sequence is CASSPSRENEQFF. Written as DNA, the CDR3 is TGTGCCAGCAGCCCCTCGCGGGAGAATGAGCAGTTCTTC.

The chain recombines TRBV29-1 with TRBJ2-5; 8 bases fit TRBD1. V lost 6 bases to trimming and J lost 5 bases; unmatched junction nucleotides: 11. Germline CDR1 is SQVTM and CDR2 is ANQGSEA. The CDR3 length is 14 residues. The CDR3 DNA reads TGCAGCGTCGGACAGGGTTCGGCCACGGAGACCCAGTACTTC. Translation: CSVGQGSATETQYF.

This sequence joins TRBV5-1 and TRBJ1-1; 7 bases are a match to TRBD1. V dropped 3 bases and J dropped 3; count of bases not matched to a gene: 8. Per the germline V gene, CDR1 is SGHRS and CDR2 is YFSETQ. The CDR3 totals 15 residues. The CDR3 loop reads CASSSQGMGDTEAFF. CDR3 in DNA: TGCGCCAGCAGCTCACAGGGGATGGGGGACACTGAAGCTTTCTTT.

This clone was observed once. This chain connects TRBV2 to TRBJ2-7; D is unresolved. This CDR3 is built from 14 residues. Germline V gives CDR1 SNHLY, CDR2 FYNNEI. V lost 3 bases, J lost 2 bases, and 11 bases lay in between. CDR3 loop: CASSEAPTPYEQYF. For the CDR3, the DNA is TGTGCCAGCAGTGAGGCGCCTACACCCTACGAGCAGTACTTC.